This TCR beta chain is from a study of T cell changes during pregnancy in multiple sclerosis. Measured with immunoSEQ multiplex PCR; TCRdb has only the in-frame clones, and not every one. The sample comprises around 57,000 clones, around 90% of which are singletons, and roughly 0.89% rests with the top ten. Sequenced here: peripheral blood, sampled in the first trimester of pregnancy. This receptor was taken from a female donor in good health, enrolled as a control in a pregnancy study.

CDR3 coding DNA: TGTGCCAGCAGCGGAAGGGGTCTTGAAGCTTTCTTT. Residues: CASSGRGLEAFF. The chain employs TRBV7-2 and TRBJ1-1; possibly TRBD1 for D (5 bases). V lost 5 bases and J 7 bases, leaving 11 bases between the germline ends. The CDR3 covers 12 residues. CDR1 SGHTA and CDR2 FQGNSA come from the germline V gene. The complete variable domain, with remaining parts taken from reference TRBV7-2 and TRBJ1-1, reads GAGVSQSPSNKVTEKGKDVELRCDPISGHTALYWYRQSLGQGLEFLIYFQGNSAPDKSGLPSDRFSAERTGGSVSTLTIQRTQQEDSAVYLCASSGRGLEAFFGQGTRLTVV.